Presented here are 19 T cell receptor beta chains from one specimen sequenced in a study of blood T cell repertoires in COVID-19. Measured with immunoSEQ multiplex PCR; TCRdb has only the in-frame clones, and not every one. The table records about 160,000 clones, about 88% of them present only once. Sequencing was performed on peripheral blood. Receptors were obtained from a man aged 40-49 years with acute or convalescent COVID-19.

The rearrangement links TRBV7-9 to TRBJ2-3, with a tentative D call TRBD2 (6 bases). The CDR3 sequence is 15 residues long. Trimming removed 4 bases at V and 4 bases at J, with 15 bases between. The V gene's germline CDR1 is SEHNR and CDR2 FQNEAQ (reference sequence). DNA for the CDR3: TGTGCCAGCAGCTCAACCGGGGGAAGTTCAGATACGCAGTATTTT. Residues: CASSSTGGSSDTQYF.

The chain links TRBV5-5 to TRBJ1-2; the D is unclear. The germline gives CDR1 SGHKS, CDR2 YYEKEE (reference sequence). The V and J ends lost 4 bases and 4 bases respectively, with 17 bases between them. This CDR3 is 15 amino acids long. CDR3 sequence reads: CASSPGGLAGYGYTF. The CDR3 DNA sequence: TGTGCCAGCAGCCCCGGTGGTTTGGCAGGCTATGGCTACACCTTC.

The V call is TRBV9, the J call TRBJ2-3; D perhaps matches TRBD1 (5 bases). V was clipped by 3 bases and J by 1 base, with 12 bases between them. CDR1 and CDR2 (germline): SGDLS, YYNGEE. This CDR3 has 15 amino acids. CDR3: CASSAWGGGTDTQYF. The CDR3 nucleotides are TGTGCCAGCAGCGCCTGGGGCGGTGGCACAGATACGCAGTATTTT.

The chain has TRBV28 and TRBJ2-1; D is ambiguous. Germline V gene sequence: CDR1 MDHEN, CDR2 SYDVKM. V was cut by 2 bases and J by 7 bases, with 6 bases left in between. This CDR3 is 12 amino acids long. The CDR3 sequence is CASSLARNEQFF. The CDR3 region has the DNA TGTGCCAGCAGTTTAGCCAGGAATGAGCAGTTCTTC. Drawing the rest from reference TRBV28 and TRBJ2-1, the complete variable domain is DVKVTQSSRYLVKRTGEKVFLECVQDMDHENMFWYRQDPGLGLRLIYFSYDVKMKEKGDIPEGYSVSREKKERFSLILESASTNQTSMYLCASSLARNEQFFGPGTRLTVL.

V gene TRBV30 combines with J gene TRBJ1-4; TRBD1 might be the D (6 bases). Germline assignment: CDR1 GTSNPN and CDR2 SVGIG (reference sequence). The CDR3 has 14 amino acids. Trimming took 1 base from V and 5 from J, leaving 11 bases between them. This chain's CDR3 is CAWSGGTPNEKLFF. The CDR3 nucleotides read TGTGCCTGGAGTGGGGGGACACCGAATGAAAAACTGTTTTTT.

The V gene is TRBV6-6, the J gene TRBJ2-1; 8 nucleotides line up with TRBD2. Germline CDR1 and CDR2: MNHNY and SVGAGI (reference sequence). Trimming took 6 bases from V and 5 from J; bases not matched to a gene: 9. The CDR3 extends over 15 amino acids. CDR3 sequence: CASSRSGGLNNEQFF. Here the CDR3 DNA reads TGTGCCAGCAGCCGCAGCGGGGGCCTAAACAATGAGCAGTTCTTC.

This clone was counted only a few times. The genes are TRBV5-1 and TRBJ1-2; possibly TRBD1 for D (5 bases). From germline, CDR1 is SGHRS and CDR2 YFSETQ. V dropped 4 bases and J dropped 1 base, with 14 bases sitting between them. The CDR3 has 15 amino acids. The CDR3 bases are TGCGCCAGCAGCACCGGTACAGGTTTTAACTATGGCTACACCTTC. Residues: CASSTGTGFNYGYTF.

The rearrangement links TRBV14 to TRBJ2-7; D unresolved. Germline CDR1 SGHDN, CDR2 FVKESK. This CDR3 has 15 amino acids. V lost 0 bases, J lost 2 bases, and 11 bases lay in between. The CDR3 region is CASSQDIDKPYEQYF. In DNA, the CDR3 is TGTGCCAGCAGCCAAGATATCGACAAGCCCTACGAGCAGTACTTC.

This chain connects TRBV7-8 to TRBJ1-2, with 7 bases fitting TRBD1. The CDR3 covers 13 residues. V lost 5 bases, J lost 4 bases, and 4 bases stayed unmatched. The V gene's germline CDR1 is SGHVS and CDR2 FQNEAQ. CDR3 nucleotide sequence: TGTGCCAGCAGCGGGGGACAGACCTATGGCTACACCTTC. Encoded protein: CASSGGQTYGYTF.

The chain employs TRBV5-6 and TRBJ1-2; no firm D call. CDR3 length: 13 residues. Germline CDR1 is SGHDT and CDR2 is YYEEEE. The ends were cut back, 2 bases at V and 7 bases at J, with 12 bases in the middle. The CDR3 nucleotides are TGTGCCAGCAGCTTACGCGGGCGCGGTGGCTACACCTTC. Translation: CASSLRGRGGYTF.

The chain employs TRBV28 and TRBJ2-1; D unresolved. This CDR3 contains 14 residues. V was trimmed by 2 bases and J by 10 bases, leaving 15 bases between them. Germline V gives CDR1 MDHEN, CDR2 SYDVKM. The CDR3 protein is CASSLGGDRREQFF. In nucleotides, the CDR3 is TGTGCCAGCAGTTTAGGCGGAGATCGGCGAGAGCAGTTCTTC.

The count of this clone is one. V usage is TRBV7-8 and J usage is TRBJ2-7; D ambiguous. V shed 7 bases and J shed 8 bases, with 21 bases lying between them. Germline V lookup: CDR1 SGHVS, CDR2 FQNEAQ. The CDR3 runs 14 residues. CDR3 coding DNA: TGTGCCAGCACCCCGGAATTAGCTCTCTCCAAGCAGTACTTC. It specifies CASTPELALSKQYF. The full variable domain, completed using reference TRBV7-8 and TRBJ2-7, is GAGVSQSPRYKVAKRGQDVALRCDPISGHVSLFWYQQALGQGPEFLTYFQNEAQLDKSGLPSDRFFAERPEGSVSTLKIQRTQQEDSAVYLCASTPELALSKQYFGPGTRLTVT.

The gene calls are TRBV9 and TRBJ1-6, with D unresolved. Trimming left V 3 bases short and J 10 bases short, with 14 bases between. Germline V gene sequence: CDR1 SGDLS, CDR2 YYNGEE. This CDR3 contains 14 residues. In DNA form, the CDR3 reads TGTGCCAGCAGCGCCACCGGGATCCGATCACCCCTCCACTTT. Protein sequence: CASSATGIRSPLHF. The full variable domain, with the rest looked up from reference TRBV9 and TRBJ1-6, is DSGVTQTPKHLITATGQRVTLRCSPRSGDLSVYWYQQSLDQGLQFLIQYYNGEERAKGNILERFSAQQFPDLHSELNLSSLELGDSALYFCASSATGIRSPLHFGNGTRLTVT.

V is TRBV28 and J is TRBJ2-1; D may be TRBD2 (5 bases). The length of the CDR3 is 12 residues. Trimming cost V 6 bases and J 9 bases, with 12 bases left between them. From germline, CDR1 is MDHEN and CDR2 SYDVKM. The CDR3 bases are TGTGCCAGCAGCCCCGCTGGGAGTGAGCAGTTCTTC. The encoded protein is CASSPAGSEQFF.

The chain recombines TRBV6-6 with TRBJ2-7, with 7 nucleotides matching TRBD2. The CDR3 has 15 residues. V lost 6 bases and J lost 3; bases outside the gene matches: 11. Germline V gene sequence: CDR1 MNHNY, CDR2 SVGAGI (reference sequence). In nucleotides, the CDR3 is TGTGCCAGCAGCCCGGGGGGTTCGGCGTACTACGAGCAGTACTTC. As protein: CASSPGGSAYYEQYF.

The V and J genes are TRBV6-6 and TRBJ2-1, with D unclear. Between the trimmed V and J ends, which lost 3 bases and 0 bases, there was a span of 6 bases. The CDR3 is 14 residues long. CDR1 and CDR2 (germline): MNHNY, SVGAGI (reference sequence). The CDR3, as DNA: TGTGCCAGCAGTTATGGCAGCTCCTACAATGAGCAGTTCTTC. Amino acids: CASSYGSSYNEQFF.

CDR3 bases: TGTGCCAGCATAACCCCGGGACAGGGGGCATCGAATGAGCAGTTCTTC. The encoded protein is CASITPGQGASNEQFF. The chain couples TRBV7-9 to TRBJ2-1, with 12 bases lining up with TRBD1. CDR1 SEHNR and CDR2 FQNEAQ come from the germline V gene (reference sequence). V dropped 7 bases and J dropped 7; count of bases not matched to a gene: 11. The CDR3 is 16 residues long.

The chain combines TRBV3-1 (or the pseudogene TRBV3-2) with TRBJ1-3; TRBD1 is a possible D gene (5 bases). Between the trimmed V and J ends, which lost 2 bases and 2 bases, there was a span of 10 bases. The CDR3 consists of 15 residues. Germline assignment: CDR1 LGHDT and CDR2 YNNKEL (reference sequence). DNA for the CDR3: TGTGCCAGCAGCCAATCGGTAGGGGCTGGAAACACCATATATTTT. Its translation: CASSQSVGAGNTIYF.

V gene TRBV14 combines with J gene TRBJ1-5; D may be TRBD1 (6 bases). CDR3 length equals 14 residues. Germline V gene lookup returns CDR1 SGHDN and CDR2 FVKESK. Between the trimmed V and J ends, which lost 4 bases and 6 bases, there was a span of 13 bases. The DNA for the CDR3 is TGTGCCAGCAGCCGGGGAGGGGGAGGTCAGCCCCAGCATTTT. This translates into CASSRGGGGQPQHF.